Shown below are 4 T cell receptor beta chains from a single sample sequenced in a study of T-cell reconstitution after alpha-beta-depleted transplantation in children (dated by TCRdb to the mid-2010s). Reading the label with the study, this specimen's treatment or condition is: allogeneic hematopoietic cell transplantation with graft depleted of TCRalphabeta T cells and CD19 B cells. Library construction relied on PCR. Reads for this sample came from an Illumina HiSeq 2500. TCR libraries were prepared with molecular barcoding, using unique molecular identifiers to normalize TCRbeta repertoire quantification. The public reads were run again by TCRdb, first through fastp at Q25 and then through MiXCR, and only productive beta chains were kept. A single entry per CDR3 protein holds the most common genes and DNA from its merged rows. For this sample there are 800,000 to 1,000,000 distinct CDR3 sequences; roughly 29% appear just once. Under 30% of the sample lies in the top ten.

Specimen: PBMCs, mostly from graft donor cells, collected 360 days after TCRalphabeta/CD19-depleted stem cell transplant. These receptors all come from a boy under two years old who had a stem cell transplant for SCID, so the T cells may come from the graft donor.

CDR3 region: CSVDLGQGLREQYF. In DNA form, the CDR3 reads TGCAGCGTTGACTTGGGACAGGGATTAAGGGAGCAGTACTTC. This rearrangement joins TRBV29-1 to TRBJ2-7, with 9 positions matching TRBD1. The CDR3 spans 14 residues. Trimming cost V 3 bases and J 7 bases; bases outside gene matches: 10. Germline lookup yields CDR1 SQVTM and CDR2 ANQGSEA.

The V gene is TRBV4-2, the J gene TRBJ2-7; D uncertain. The germline gives CDR1 LGHNA, CDR2 YNFKEQ. The CDR3 extends over 15 amino acids. The germline V and J ends were trimmed by 0 bases and 1 base, with 10 bases remaining between them. This chain's CDR3 is CASSQEITASYEQYF. The DNA of the CDR3 is TGTGCCAGCAGCCAAGAGATTACAGCTTCCTACGAGCAGTACTTC.

The V and J genes are TRBV18 and TRBJ1-1; TRBD1 might be the D (6 bases). V lost 0 bases and J lost 7, with 15 bases in between. The CDR3 sequence is 15 residues long. CDR1 and CDR2 (germline): KGHSH, LQKENI. The DNA for the CDR3 is TGTGCCAGCTCACCACCCTGGGACAAGGCCTTTGAAGCTTTCTTT. Its protein product is CASSPPWDKAFEAFF.

J is TRBJ1-4 and V is TRBV4-1; TRBD1 aligns across 9 bases. J gave up 2 bases and V 4 bases, and 11 bases lay outside the gene matches. The germline V gene encodes CDR1 MGHRA and CDR2 YSYEKL. CDR3 length: 18 residues. The CDR3 bases are TGCGCCAGCAGCCGGGACAGGGTACTTCCCTCGACTAATGAAAAACTGTTTTTT. Protein sequence: CASSRDRVLPSTNEKLFF.